The rows below give T cell receptor beta chains drawn from one sample of a study of control samples from healthy donors and cancer patients. The data were produced by immunoSEQ multiplex PCR, yet TCRdb's version contains in-frame clones alone and is incomplete. This sample has fewer than 110,000 clones, with roughly 89% found just once. Material for sequencing was PBMCs. The receptors originated from a man in his sixties with lung cancer. Both conserved end residues are part of each CDR3. D genes are given only for firm matches. A row's size may be missing; if present it is once, few, many or a size class.

v_gene	d_gene	j_gene	abundance	CDR3aa	CDR3nt
TRBV18	NA	TRBJ1-5	NA	CASSPQGINQPQHF	TGTGCCAGCTCACCACAGGGTATCAATCAGCCCCAGCATTTT
TRBV24-1	TRBD1	TRBJ1-4	NA	CATSDYGQGNEKLFF	TGTGCCACCAGTGATTATGGACAGGGGAATGAAAAACTGTTTTTT
TRBV4-1	TRBD1	TRBJ2-5	NA	CASSDRGKTQYF	TGCGCCAGCAGTGACAGGGGAAAGACCCAGTACTTC
TRBV12-3/TRBV12-4	NA	TRBJ2-5	once	CASSLRGRRTQYF	TGTGCCAGCAGTTTACGCGGCCGGAGGACCCAGTACTTC
TRBV29-1	NA	TRBJ1-3	NA	CSVVSESSGNTIYF	TGCAGCGTTGTGAGCGAAAGCTCTGGAAACACCATATATTTT
TRBV7-8	NA	TRBJ1-2	NA	CASSLASRGDYGYTF	TGTGCCAGCAGCTTAGCGTCTAGGGGGGACTATGGCTACACCTTC
TRBV7-2	TRBD1	TRBJ1-1	NA	CASRLTGTANTEAFF	TGTGCCAGCAGGCTTACCGGGACAGCGAACACTGAAGCTTTCTTT
TRBV5-1	TRBD1	TRBJ2-7	NA	CASSLGQGGGDEQYF	TGCGCCAGCAGCTTGGGACAGGGTGGGGGAGACGAGCAGTACTTC
TRBV7-3	NA	TRBJ2-1	NA	CASSLVGAGEQFF	TGTGCCAGCAGCTTAGTAGGGGCGGGTGAGCAGTTCTTC
TRBV5-1	NA	TRBJ2-2	NA	CASSLGGTRTGELFF	TGCGCCAGCAGCTTGGGGGGGACCCGCACCGGGGAGCTGTTTTTT
TRBV27	TRBD1	TRBJ1-2	once	CASSLTGGGIYGYTF	TGTGCCAGCAGCCTAACTGGAGGGGGCATTTACGGCTACACCTTC
TRBV24-1	NA	TRBJ2-1	NA	CATSARTGRQFF	TGTGCCACCAGTGCCCGGACGGGAAGGCAGTTCTTC
TRBV12-5	TRBD1	TRBJ2-5	NA	CASGSDRTGGVEETQYF	TGTGCTAGTGGTTCCGACCGGACAGGGGGCGTCGAGGAGACCCAGTACTTC
TRBV6-4	NA	TRBJ1-5	NA	CASSDSEDSNQPQHF	TGTGCCAGCAGTGACTCGGAAGATAGCAATCAGCCCCAGCATTTT
TRBV2	NA	TRBJ2-6	NA	CASTQSGSGANVLTF	TGTGCCAGCACACAATCAGGGTCTGGGGCCAACGTCCTGACTTTC
TRBV7-2	NA	TRBJ1-2	NA	CASSQGRGPPPPGYTF	TGTGCCAGCAGTCAAGGGCGAGGGCCCCCCCCTCCTGGCTACACCTTC
TRBV7-9	NA	TRBJ2-1	NA	CASSLSQQRNEQFF	TGTGCCAGCAGCTTAAGTCAACAGCGCAATGAGCAGTTCTTC
TRBV4-2	TRBD1	TRBJ2-7	NA	CASSQAQGAREQYF	TGTGCCAGCAGCCAAGCCCAGGGGGCGAGGGAGCAGTACTTC
TRBV7-2	NA	TRBJ2-1	NA	CASSPRTLGYNEQFF	TGTGCCAGCAGCCCCCGGACTCTGGGGTACAATGAGCAGTTCTTC
TRBV7-9	TRBD2	TRBJ2-3	NA	CASSPGLAGGPDTQYF	TGTGCCAGCAGCCCGGGACTAGCGGGGGGCCCAGATACGCAGTATTTT
TRBV5-8	NA	TRBJ1-6	once	CASSLPQRQAYNSPLHF	TGTGCCAGCAGCTTGCCGCAGAGACAGGCTTATAATTCACCCCTCCACTTT
TRBV6-1	NA	TRBJ2-6	NA	CASSEGSLGANVLTF	TGTGCCAGCAGTGAAGGGAGTCTCGGGGCCAACGTCCTGACTTTC
TRBV5-1	TRBD2	TRBJ2-2	NA	CASSLGHAGGPGELFF	TGCGCCAGCAGCTTGGGCCACGCGGGGGGGCCAGGAGAGCTGTTTTTT
TRBV5-6	TRBD2	TRBJ2-2	NA	CASSLRVASGANTGELFF	TGTGCCAGCAGCTTGCGGGTAGCTAGCGGAGCGAACACCGGGGAGCTGTTTTTT
TRBV30	TRBD1	TRBJ1-5	NA	CAWSAQGSFVYQPQHF	TGTGCCTGGAGTGCACAGGGGTCCTTCGTTTATCAGCCCCAGCATTTT
TRBV30	NA	TRBJ1-2	NA	CAWSPNQGSHYGYTF	TGTGCCTGGAGTCCCAACCAGGGATCCCACTATGGCTACACCTTC
TRBV7-9	NA	TRBJ1-3	NA	CASTRGEGNTIYF	TGTGCCAGCACCCGGGGAGAAGGAAACACCATATATTTT
TRBV5-4	NA	TRBJ2-3	NA	CASSLNTDTQYF	TGTGCCAGCAGCCTTAACACAGATACGCAGTATTTT
TRBV25-1	NA	TRBJ1-4	NA	CASSEYRSGNEKLFF	TGTGCCAGCAGTGAATATCGGAGTGGAAATGAAAAACTGTTTTTT
TRBV5-4	NA	TRBJ2-6	NA	CASSFNVRQGSGANVLTF	TGTGCCAGCAGCTTCAATGTACGTCAGGGATCTGGGGCCAACGTCCTGACTTTC
TRBV5-1	TRBD1	TRBJ1-2	NA	CASSLGTDYYGYTF	TGCGCCAGCAGCCTAGGGACAGACTACTATGGCTACACCTTC
TRBV7-9	TRBD1	TRBJ1-5	NA	CASSGQGAGNQPQHF	TGTGCCAGCAGCGGACAGGGGGCGGGCAATCAGCCCCAGCATTTT
TRBV18	NA	TRBJ1-5	NA	CASSEQGRASNQPQHF	TGTGCCAGCTCAGAACAGGGAAGGGCAAGCAATCAGCCCCAGCATTTT
TRBV7-9	TRBD1	TRBJ2-2	NA	CASSLRSGGSGTGELFF	TGTGCCAGCAGCTTAAGGTCAGGGGGTTCGGGCACCGGGGAGCTGTTTTTT
TRBV5-5	NA	TRBJ1-6	NA	CASSLQGSSYNSPLHF	TGTGCCAGCAGCTTGCAGGGAAGCTCCTATAATTCACCCCTCCACTTT
TRBV4-1	TRBD1	TRBJ1-1	NA	CASSQIPGQGVAEAFF	TGCGCCAGCAGCCAGATACCGGGACAGGGCGTAGCTGAAGCTTTCTTT
TRBV2	NA	TRBJ1-5	once	CASSENYSNQPQHF	TGTGCCAGCAGTGAAAATTATAGCAATCAGCCCCAGCATTTT
TRBV5-1	NA	TRBJ1-1	NA	CASSIQSRGKNTEAFF	TGCGCCAGCAGCATTCAATCCCGGGGGAAGAACACTGAAGCTTTCTTT
TRBV18	TRBD1	TRBJ1-2	NA	CASSLDRDRVDGYTF	TGTGCCAGCTCACTAGACCGGGACAGGGTCGATGGCTACACCTTC
TRBV18	NA	TRBJ1-4	NA	CASSPRGSPNEKLFF	TGTGCCAGCTCACCACGGGGAAGCCCTAATGAAAAACTGTTTTTT
TRBV5-4	NA	TRBJ1-1	NA	CASSLNRVGEAFF	TGTGCCAGCAGCTTGAACAGGGTAGGAGAGGCTTTCTTT
TRBV11-2	TRBD1	TRBJ1-4	NA	CASSFGGRQGGEKLFF	TGTGCCAGCAGCTTTGGGGGGAGACAGGGTGGGGAAAAACTGTTTTTT
TRBV10-3	NA	TRBJ1-1	NA	CAISPRLDSNTEAFF	TGTGCCATCAGCCCACGGTTAGATTCGAACACTGAAGCTTTCTTT
TRBV6-4	TRBD2	TRBJ2-3	NA	CASSLTSGGATDTQYF	TGTGCCAGCAGTCTTACTAGCGGGGGGGCCACAGATACGCAGTATTTT
TRBV19	TRBD1	TRBJ1-2	NA	CASSVYRDRDYGYTF	TGTGCCAGTAGTGTTTACCGGGACAGGGACTATGGCTACACCTTC
TRBV14	NA	TRBJ1-2	medium-sized	CASSQVRGGGYGYTF	TGTGCCAGCAGCCAAGTACGGGGTGGAGGTTATGGCTACACCTTC
TRBV5-5	NA	TRBJ2-3	NA	CASFHVKGADTQYF	TGTGCCAGCTTCCATGTTAAGGGGGCAGATACGCAGTATTTT
TRBV5-1	TRBD2	TRBJ2-5	NA	CASSVGTSAPETQYF	TGCGCCAGCAGCGTAGGGACTAGCGCTCCGGAGACCCAGTACTTC
TRBV19	NA	TRBJ1-2	NA	CATSSGQGNYGYTF	TGTGCCACCTCCTCGGGGCAGGGAAACTATGGCTACACCTTC
TRBV5-1	NA	TRBJ2-5	NA	CASSLVGETQYF	TGCGCCAGCAGCTTGGTAGGAGAGACCCAGTACTTC
TRBV29-1	TRBD1	TRBJ1-5	NA	CSVTTGGNQPQHF	TGCAGCGTTACAACAGGGGGCAATCAGCCCCAGCATTTT
TRBV11-3	NA	TRBJ2-2	once	CASSFKRAGGELFF	TGTGCCAGCAGCTTCAAAAGGGCGGGCGGGGAGCTGTTTTTT
TRBV6-6	NA	TRBJ1-1	NA	CASSYSSVTEAFF	TGTGCCAGCAGTTACTCGAGCGTCACTGAAGCTTTCTTT
TRBV5-1	NA	TRBJ1-4	NA	CASSWNLGNEKLFF	TGCGCCAGCAGCTGGAACCTAGGGAATGAAAAACTGTTTTTT
TRBV6-5	TRBD1	TRBJ2-1	NA	CASTPGGEQFF	TGTGCCAGCACCCCAGGGGGCGAGCAGTTCTTC
TRBV27	NA	TRBJ1-6	NA	CASSLRVVGGGRYNSPLHF	TGTGCCAGCAGTTTAAGAGTGGTGGGGGGAGGGCGGTATAATTCACCCCTCCACTTT